The rows below give T cell receptor beta chains drawn from one sample of a study of cytomegalovirus exposure and HLA in healthy donors. Sequencing was performed with immunoSEQ multiplex PCR; in TCRdb, only in-frame clones are kept and a portion is missing. Of around 130,000 clones listed, approximately 80% are singletons. What was sequenced was PBMCs. These receptors were taken from a middle-aged man in good health and CMV-seronegative. The CDR3 runs from the conserved cysteine through the conserved F or W. Fields, in order: V gene, D gene, J gene, clone size, CDR3 protein, CDR3 DNA. D genes are given only for firm matches. Not all rows give a size; the values are once, few, many and, for expanded clones, a class.

V gene: TRBV4-1
D gene: NA
J gene: TRBJ1-1
clone size: few
CDR3 protein: CASSLSGEGETEAFF
CDR3 DNA: TGCGCCAGCAGCCTAAGTGGGGAGGGCGAAACTGAAGCTTTCTTT

V gene: TRBV28
D gene: NA
J gene: TRBJ1-2
clone size: NA
CDR3 protein: CASSYGSSEANYGYTF
CDR3 DNA: TGTGCCAGCAGCTACGGGTCAAGTGAGGCTAACTATGGCTACACCTTC

V gene: TRBV19
D gene: NA
J gene: TRBJ2-2
clone size: NA
CDR3 protein: CASVEVADLGVGELFF
CDR3 DNA: TGTGCCAGTGTTGAGGTGGCAGACTTAGGGGTCGGGGAGCTGTTTTTT

V gene: TRBV29-1
D gene: TRBD2
J gene: TRBJ2-7
clone size: NA
CDR3 protein: CSVVAPGLAGPYEQYF
CDR3 DNA: TGCAGCGTTGTAGCCCCGGGACTAGCGGGACCCTACGAGCAGTACTTC

V gene: TRBV5-1
D gene: TRBD1
J gene: TRBJ2-3
clone size: NA
CDR3 protein: CASSLAGDRGTDTQYF
CDR3 DNA: TGCGCCAGCAGCTTGGCTGGGGACAGGGGCACAGATACGCAGTATTTT

V gene: TRBV20-1
D gene: NA
J gene: TRBJ2-7
clone size: few
CDR3 protein: CSATQYEQYF
CDR3 DNA: TGCAGTGCTACACAGTACGAGCAGTACTTC

V gene: TRBV25-1
D gene: NA
J gene: TRBJ1-2
clone size: NA
CDR3 protein: CASSELTGLPTGYTF
CDR3 DNA: TGTGCCAGCAGTGAACTTACAGGGTTACCTACTGGCTACACCTTC

V gene: TRBV6-5
D gene: NA
J gene: TRBJ2-1
clone size: NA
CDR3 protein: CASSYRLGYNEQFF
CDR3 DNA: TGTGCCAGCAGTTATCGCCTAGGCTACAATGAGCAGTTCTTC

V gene: TRBV28
D gene: NA
J gene: TRBJ1-2
clone size: few
CDR3 protein: CASSPTGANYGYTF
CDR3 DNA: TGTGCCAGCAGCCCCACCGGGGCTAACTATGGCTACACCTTC

V gene: TRBV19
D gene: NA
J gene: TRBJ2-7
clone size: few
CDR3 protein: CASSIFITRGKYEQYF
CDR3 DNA: TGTGCCAGTAGTATCTTTATCACCCGGGGGAAATACGAGCAGTACTTC

V gene: TRBV7-3
D gene: NA
J gene: TRBJ2-1
clone size: NA
CDR3 protein: CASSLGQAQFF
CDR3 DNA: TGTGCCAGCTCGCTGGGGCAGGCCCAGTTCTTC

V gene: TRBV19
D gene: NA
J gene: TRBJ1-1
clone size: NA
CDR3 protein: CASSIVSGGLNTEAFF
CDR3 DNA: TGTGCCAGTAGTATTGTGAGCGGGGGGCTGAACACTGAAGCTTTCTTT

V gene: TRBV2
D gene: NA
J gene: TRBJ1-2
clone size: NA
CDR3 protein: CASKEANYGYTF
CDR3 DNA: TGTGCCAGCAAGGAGGCTAACTATGGCTACACCTTC

V gene: TRBV7-9
D gene: TRBD1
J gene: TRBJ2-3
clone size: NA
CDR3 protein: CASSLRQGGDTQYF
CDR3 DNA: TGTGCCAGCAGCCTCCGACAGGGTGGAGATACGCAGTATTTT

V gene: TRBV28
D gene: TRBD1
J gene: TRBJ2-7
clone size: once
CDR3 protein: CASRFTGGTYEQYF
CDR3 DNA: TGTGCCAGCAGGTTTACAGGGGGGACCTACGAGCAGTACTTC

V gene: TRBV27
D gene: TRBD2
J gene: TRBJ2-7
clone size: NA
CDR3 protein: CASSQGLAGTQYF
CDR3 DNA: TGTGCCAGCAGTCAGGGACTAGCGGGAACCCAGTACTTC

V gene: TRBV6-5
D gene: NA
J gene: TRBJ2-5
clone size: once
CDR3 protein: CASNGLGGDQETQYF
CDR3 DNA: TGTGCCAGCAACGGATTAGGCGGAGACCAAGAGACCCAGTACTTC

V gene: TRBV7-9
D gene: TRBD1
J gene: TRBJ1-1
clone size: many
CDR3 protein: CASSLEGAGTEAFF
CDR3 DNA: TGTGCCAGCAGCTTGGAGGGGGCAGGAACTGAAGCTTTCTTT

V gene: TRBV9
D gene: TRBD2
J gene: TRBJ2-3
clone size: NA
CDR3 protein: CASSARGGQSDTQYF
CDR3 DNA: TGTGCCAGCAGCGCGCGGGGGGGCCAGTCAGATACGCAGTATTTT

V gene: TRBV7-3
D gene: NA
J gene: TRBJ2-7
clone size: NA
CDR3 protein: CASSPQGGIPYEQYF
CDR3 DNA: TGTGCCAGCAGCCCCCAGGGGGGCATTCCCTACGAGCAGTACTTC

V gene: TRBV11-1
D gene: NA
J gene: TRBJ2-3
clone size: NA
CDR3 protein: CASSFARSTDTQYF
CDR3 DNA: TGTGCCAGCAGCTTCGCGCGGAGCACAGATACGCAGTATTTT

V gene: TRBV18
D gene: NA
J gene: TRBJ1-2
clone size: NA
CDR3 protein: CASSPPAGVTGYTF
CDR3 DNA: TGTGCCAGCTCACCACCCGCAGGGGTTACTGGCTACACCTTC

V gene: TRBV7-9
D gene: TRBD2
J gene: TRBJ2-3
clone size: NA
CDR3 protein: CASSLGVAGGPADTQYF
CDR3 DNA: TGTGCCAGCAGCTTAGGGGTAGCGGGGGGGCCGGCGGATACGCAGTATTTT

V gene: TRBV6-1
D gene: NA
J gene: TRBJ2-7
clone size: NA
CDR3 protein: CARKRGSDEQYF
CDR3 DNA: TGTGCCAGAAAAAGGGGATCGGACGAGCAGTACTTC

V gene: TRBV18
D gene: NA
J gene: TRBJ2-7
clone size: NA
CDR3 protein: CASSPPGARYEQYF
CDR3 DNA: TGTGCCAGCTCACCACCGGGGGCGCGGTACGAGCAGTACTTC

V gene: TRBV28
D gene: NA
J gene: TRBJ2-1
clone size: once
CDR3 protein: CASSFIVGERPYNEQFF
CDR3 DNA: TGTGCCAGCAGTTTTATTGTGGGCGAGCGGCCCTACAATGAGCAGTTCTTC

V gene: TRBV27
D gene: NA
J gene: TRBJ2-3
clone size: NA
CDR3 protein: CASTRGDTQYF
CDR3 DNA: TGTGCCAGCACCCGCGGGGATACGCAGTATTTT

V gene: TRBV28
D gene: NA
J gene: TRBJ1-3
clone size: few
CDR3 protein: CASIAGSWNTIYF
CDR3 DNA: TGTGCCAGCATCGCGGGTTCCTGGAACACCATATATTTT

V gene: TRBV29-1
D gene: TRBD1
J gene: TRBJ2-7
clone size: few
CDR3 protein: CSVERVTGVSYEQYF
CDR3 DNA: TGCAGCGTTGAAAGGGTAACAGGGGTCTCCTACGAGCAGTACTTC

V gene: TRBV9
D gene: TRBD1
J gene: TRBJ1-3
clone size: NA
CDR3 protein: CASSRVPSGTAKFSGNTIYF
CDR3 DNA: TGTGCCAGCAGCCGAGTCCCATCGGGGACAGCAAAATTCTCTGGAAACACCATATATTTT

V gene: TRBV27
D gene: NA
J gene: TRBJ2-7
clone size: NA
CDR3 protein: CASRPDSAYEQYF
CDR3 DNA: TGTGCCAGCAGACCGGACAGCGCCTACGAGCAGTACTTC

V gene: TRBV9
D gene: NA
J gene: TRBJ2-3
clone size: once
CDR3 protein: CASNVGASTDTQYF
CDR3 DNA: TGTGCCAGCAATGTGGGGGCCAGCACAGATACGCAGTATTTT

V gene: TRBV21-1
D gene: NA
J gene: TRBJ2-3
clone size: NA
CDR3 protein: CASSKALPRGDSTDTQYF
CDR3 DNA: TGTGCCAGCAGCAAAGCGCTTCCCCGCGGGGATAGCACAGATACGCAGTATTTT

V gene: TRBV7-9
D gene: TRBD1
J gene: TRBJ1-2
clone size: once
CDR3 protein: CSSSSGQGTTSYGYTF
CDR3 DNA: TGTTCCAGCAGCTCCGGACAGGGGACAACCAGCTATGGCTACACCTTC

V gene: TRBV29-1
D gene: TRBD2
J gene: TRBJ2-2
clone size: NA
CDR3 protein: CSAGQASGRNTGELFF
CDR3 DNA: TGCAGCGCTGGCCAAGCTAGCGGGAGGAACACCGGGGAGCTGTTTTTT

V gene: TRBV19
D gene: NA
J gene: TRBJ2-1
clone size: NA
CDR3 protein: CASTKHSPPSGSSYNEQFF
CDR3 DNA: TGTGCCAGTACCAAACACTCACCGCCCTCCGGGTCCTCCTACAATGAGCAGTTCTTC

V gene: TRBV10-3
D gene: TRBD2
J gene: TRBJ2-3
clone size: NA
CDR3 protein: CAISSGTSGTSTDTQYF
CDR3 DNA: TGTGCCATCAGCTCGGGGACTAGCGGGACTAGCACAGATACGCAGTATTTT

V gene: TRBV7-2
D gene: TRBD1
J gene: TRBJ1-5
clone size: NA
CDR3 protein: CASSLETGNQPQHF
CDR3 DNA: TGTGCCAGCAGCTTAGAGACAGGGAATCAGCCCCAGCATTTT

V gene: TRBV28
D gene: TRBD2
J gene: TRBJ2-7
clone size: NA
CDR3 protein: CASSGRAYEQYF
CDR3 DNA: TGTGCCAGCAGCGGGAGGGCCTACGAGCAGTACTTC